The sequence of this TCR beta chain was determined in a study of blood T cell repertoires in COVID-19. Study-wide background: The study drew acute and convalescent COVID-19 samples from the United States, Italy and Spain. PBMCs, B-cell-depleted T cells, or T cells were the source of the cDNA or gDNA that made up the material.

Original methodology: Reference gene primer amplification yielded estimated nucleated cell counts. Using immunoSEQ multiplex PCR, the repertoire was profiled, and TCRdb retains in-frame clones only, with some absent. V, J and clone size reflect that table, while D and trimming were determined from the DNA. The table shows about 140,000 clones, with roughly 90% occurring only once. From germline, CDR1 is MNHEY and CDR2 SMNVEV (reference sequence). With 2 bases removed from V and 7 bases from J, the gap between germline ends came to 11 bases. The CDR3 spans 13 residues. The receptor was isolated from a man aged 45-65 years with active or convalescent COVID-19. What was sequenced was peripheral blood. The chain combines TRBV27 with TRBJ1-2; no clear D gene. CDR3 residues: CASSLMGSGGYTF. The CDR3 DNA reads as TGTGCCAGCAGTTTAATGGGTAGCGGTGGCTACACCTTC.